Each of the 27 T cell receptor beta chains below was sequenced from the same sample in a study of blood T cell repertoires in COVID-19. Data came from immunoSEQ multiplex PCR; TCRdb stores just in-frame clones and leaves some out. In the table there are roughly 570,000 clones, approximately 88% of which are singletons. Sequences were obtained from peripheral blood. These receptors were collected from a woman in her forties or fifties with COVID-19, enrolled during active disease.

The gene calls are TRBV5-1 and TRBJ2-2; D unclear. The germline V gene has CDR1 SGHRS and CDR2 YFSETQ. V lost 2 bases and J lost 1, with 9 bases in between. This CDR3 has 15 amino acids. The CDR3 nucleotides are TGCGCCAGCAGCTTTAATAGACAGAACACCGGGGAGCTGTTTTTT. Residues: CASSFNRQNTGELFF.

The rearrangement uses TRBV3-1 (or the pseudogene TRBV3-2) and TRBJ2-2, with TRBD2 identical over 13 bases. Trimming cost V 4 bases and J 0 bases; bases outside gene matches: 8. Germline loops: CDR1 LGHDT, CDR2 YNNKEL (reference sequence). The CDR3 runs to 19 residues. The CDR3 sequence: CASSPRVGLAGANTGELFF. The CDR3 DNA sequence: TGTGCCAGCAGCCCTCGTGTTGGACTAGCGGGAGCGAACACCGGGGAGCTGTTTTTT.

This chain uses TRBV11-2 with TRBJ2-7; D is unresolved. CDR1 is SGHAT and CDR2 is FQNNGV in the germline V gene. The CDR3 length is 14 residues. With 2 bases removed from V and 1 base from J, the gap between germline ends came to 9 bases. The CDR3 DNA reads TGTGCCAGCAGCTTAAGCCTCTTATCCTACGAGCAGTACTTC. Translated, it gives CASSLSLLSYEQYF.

The chain is built from TRBV4-1 and TRBJ2-3; D not resolved. The CDR3 is made up of 15 amino acids. Germline values: CDR1 MGHRA, CDR2 YSYEKL. V lost 0 bases and J 1 base, leaving 8 bases between the germline ends. Here the CDR3 DNA reads TGCGCCAGCAGCCAAGACAGGCAGGGCACAGATACGCAGTATTTT. This gives the protein CASSQDRQGTDTQYF.

The chain employs TRBV10-3 and TRBJ1-1, with a tentative D call TRBD1 (6 bases). Germline CDR1 is ENHRY and CDR2 is SYGVKD. The CDR3 is 17 residues long. The V end was cut by 0 bases, the J end by 1 base, with 15 bases between. The DNA of the CDR3 is TGTGCCATCAGTGAGTCGGCAATGGGCAGGGGGAACACTGAAGCTTTCTTT. It codes for CAISESAMGRGNTEAFF.

The chain recombines TRBV28 with TRBJ1-3; 7 bases are a match to TRBD1. Germline trimming cut 6 bases from V and 0 bases from J; bases unmatched to any gene: 11. The CDR3 is 17 residues long. Germline V lookup: CDR1 MDHEN, CDR2 SYDVKM. The CDR3 nucleotides read TGTGCCAGCAGGCCGGGACAGCCTTTCCTCTCTGGAAACACCATATATTTT. Its translation is CASRPGQPFLSGNTIYF.

V usage is TRBV4-1 and J usage is TRBJ1-5; D unclear. The V and J ends lost 1 base and 5 bases respectively, with 12 bases between them. Germline-derived CDR1 and CDR2 are MGHRA and YSYEKL. This CDR3 comprises 15 residues. The CDR3 region is CASSQATGPDQPQHF. CDR3 nucleotide sequence: TGCGCCAGCAGCCAAGCCACTGGTCCTGATCAGCCCCAGCATTTT.

This clone was observed once. This chain uses TRBV28 with TRBJ2-7; TRBD2 matches at 8 bases. Germline values: CDR1 MDHEN, CDR2 SYDVKM. V lost 4 bases, J lost 0 bases, and 5 bases stayed unmatched. The CDR3 length is 15 residues. The CDR3 DNA sequence: TGTGCCAGCAGTTCCCCCGGGGGGGGCTCCTACGAGCAGTACTTC. This codes for CASSSPGGGSYEQYF.

J is TRBJ2-5 and V is TRBV2; 7 bases align to TRBD2. V was pared by 6 bases and J by 1 base, with 5 bases of the junction left unmatched. The V gene's germline CDR1 is SNHLY and CDR2 FYNNEI. This CDR3 is 14 amino acids long. The CDR3 coding sequence is TGTGCCAGCAGGCTGTCTAGCGGCCAAGAGACCCAGTACTTC. Its protein product is CASRLSSGQETQYF. Together with reference TRBV2 and TRBJ2-5, the CDR3 gives the full variable domain: EPEVTQTPSHQVTQMGQEVILRCVPISNHLYFYWYRQILGQKVEFLVSFYNNEISEKSEIFDDQFSVERPDGSNFTLKIRSTKLEDSAMYFCASRLSSGQETQYFGPGTRLLVL.

The V call is TRBV1, the J call TRBJ2-7; the D call in the table, TRBD1, was not verified against the DNA. TRBV1 is classified as a pseudogene. The CDR3 spans 15 residues. The DNA for the CDR3 is TGCACCAGCAGCCACCCGGGACAGGGTGTCCACGAGCAGTACTTC. Its protein product is CTSSHPGQGVHEQYF.

V and J are TRBV5-1 and TRBJ2-7, with a weak D call TRBD1 (7 bases). The V and J ends lost 4 bases and 5 bases respectively, with 19 bases between them. Germline V gene data show CDR1 as SGHRS and CDR2 as YFSETQ. CDR3 length: 15 amino acids. Here the CDR3 DNA reads TGCGCCAGCAGCCTGCGGGACAGAGGAGTAGACGAGCAGTACTTC. It translates to CASSLRDRGVDEQYF. The whole variable domain, filled in from reference TRBV5-1 and TRBJ2-7, reads KAGVTQTPRYLIKTRGQQVTLSCSPISGHRSVSWYQQTPGQGLQFLFEYFSETQRNKGNFPGRFSGRQFSNSRSEMNVSTLELGDSALYLCASSLRDRGVDEQYFGPGTRLTVT.

The chain joins TRBV7-9 to TRBJ1-2; D is undetermined. The V gene's germline CDR1 is SEHNR and CDR2 FQNEAQ (reference sequence). V lost 1 base to trimming and J lost 7 bases, with 7 bases between them. This CDR3 comprises 12 residues. The CDR3 loop reads CASSLDVGGYTF. The CDR3 DNA sequence: TGTGCCAGCAGCTTAGACGTCGGTGGCTACACCTTC.

The rearrangement links TRBV6-5 to TRBJ2-1; TRBD2 matches at 12 bases. With 6 bases clipped from V and 6 bases from J, the junction kept 6 bases outside the gene matches. CDR1 and CDR2 from the germline V gene are MNHEY and SVGAGI. There are 15 residues in the CDR3. CDR3 protein: CASRHRGLAGNEQFF. DNA of the CDR3: TGTGCCAGCAGGCACAGGGGACTAGCGGGCAATGAGCAGTTCTTC.

The chain uses TRBV7-9 and TRBJ2-1; TRBD1 matches 7 bases. This CDR3 comprises 14 residues. The V segment lost 3 bases and the J segment 5 bases; nucleotides outside the gene matches: 4. Looked up from germline, CDR1 is SEHNR and CDR2 is FQNEAQ (reference sequence). CDR3 in amino acids: CASSFRGQDNEQFF. CDR3 nucleotide sequence: TGTGCCAGCAGCTTTAGAGGACAGGACAATGAGCAGTTCTTC. Drawing the rest from reference TRBV7-9 and TRBJ2-1, the complete variable domain is DTGVSQNPRHKITKRGQNVTFRCDPISEHNRLYWYRQTLGQGPEFLTYFQNEAQLEKSRLLSDRFSAERPKGSFSTLEIQRTEQGDSAMYLCASSFRGQDNEQFFGPGTRLTVL.

In DNA, the CDR3 is TGTGCCAGTACTCCGGGACAGTCTCGAGGAGGCTACACCTTC. Encoded protein: CASTPGQSRGGYTF. The J gene is TRBJ1-2, the V gene TRBV19, with 7 bases lining up with TRBD1. J lost 8 bases, V lost 7 bases, and 13 bases had no gene match. CDR1 and CDR2 (germline): LNHDA, SQIVND (reference sequence). The CDR3 extends over 14 amino acids.

Only one count was recorded for this clone. V gene TRBV5-3 combines with J gene TRBJ2-3, with 9 positions matching TRBD2. TRBV5-3 is noted as an ORF with a role that remains uncertain. This CDR3 region has 20 residues. V dropped 1 base and J dropped 2; count of bases not matched to a gene: 17. The CDR3 loop reads CARSLWASGAYGRATDTQYF. CDR3 nucleotide sequence: TGTGCCAGAAGCTTGTGGGCTAGCGGGGCATACGGAAGGGCCACAGATACGCAGTATTTT.

The CDR3 DNA follows: TGTGCCAGCAGCTCCGTCGGAGAGACCCAGTACTTC. This gives the protein CASSSVGETQYF. V is TRBV7-2 and J is TRBJ2-5; D call uncertain. The CDR3 length is 12 residues. V dropped 4 bases and J dropped 4 bases, with 7 bases sitting between them. CDR1 and CDR2 from the germline V gene are SGHTA and FQGNSA.

The chain combines TRBV5-1 with TRBJ1-1; the D is unclear. CDR3 size: 17 residues. CDR1 SGHRS and CDR2 YFSETQ come from the germline V gene. Trimming removed 0 bases from V and 0 bases from J, with 15 bases in between. As DNA, the CDR3 is TGCGCCAGCAGCTTGGGATCAAGTAGCGCAGTGAACACTGAAGCTTTCTTT. Translation gives CASSLGSSSAVNTEAFF. Variable domain in full (rest from reference TRBV5-1 and TRBJ1-1): KAGVTQTPRYLIKTRGQQVTLSCSPISGHRSVSWYQQTPGQGLQFLFEYFSETQRNKGNFPGRFSGRQFSNSRSEMNVSTLELGDSALYLCASSLGSSSAVNTEAFFGQGTRLTVV.

This CDR3 is CASSLIRGQPQHF. CDR3 bases: TGTGCCAGCAGTTTAATAAGGGGGCAGCCCCAGCATTTT. The rearrangement joins TRBV12-3 or TRBV12-4 to TRBJ1-5; possibly TRBD1 for D (6 bases). The germline V and J ends were trimmed by 2 bases and 7 bases, with 9 bases remaining between them. The CDR3 extends over 13 amino acids.

The J gene is TRBJ1-1, the V gene TRBV3-1 (or the pseudogene TRBV3-2), with 8 nucleotides matching TRBD1. Germline V gives CDR1 LGHDT, CDR2 YNNKEL (reference sequence). This CDR3 is built from 13 residues. The J segment lost 11 bases and the V segment lost 2 bases, leaving 7 bases of the junction unmatched. Here the CDR3 reads CASSQTPDRDAFF. In DNA, the CDR3 is TGTGCCAGCAGCCAAACCCCGGACAGGGACGCTTTCTTT.

The chain is built from TRBV28 and TRBJ2-7, with 9 positions matching TRBD2. V lost 10 bases, J lost 3 bases, and 10 bases stayed unmatched. The CDR3 spans 14 residues. The germline gives CDR1 MDHEN, CDR2 SYDVKM. The CDR3 sequence: CATIAGTSNYEQYF. The DNA for the CDR3 is TGTGCCACCATCGCCGGGACTAGCAACTACGAGCAGTACTTC.

The chain recombines TRBV24-1 with TRBJ2-1; D gene unclear. The CDR3 is 14 residues long. Germline V CDR1 and CDR2: KGHDR, SFDVKD. V was cut by 3 bases and J by 5 bases, with 10 bases left in between. CDR3 nucleotide sequence: TGTGCCACCAGTGATCCCCTGTACAACAATGAGCAGTTCTTC. Its protein is CATSDPLYNNEQFF.

V and J are TRBV15 and TRBJ2-3; 7 bases are a match to TRBD2. V trimming: 0 bases; J trimming: 1 base; junction bases outside the gene matches: 7. This CDR3 is built from 17 residues. The germline V gene encodes CDR1 LNHNV and CDR2 YYDKDF (reference sequence). CDR3: CATSRDGGEIGTDTQYF. The DNA of the CDR3 is TGTGCCACCAGCAGAGATGGGGGGGAAATAGGCACAGATACGCAGTATTTT.

The chain has TRBV2 and TRBJ2-7, with D unresolved. CDR3 length: 13 amino acids. V shed 3 bases and J shed 3 bases, with 9 bases lying between them. Germline lookup yields CDR1 SNHLY and CDR2 FYNNEI. CDR3 sequence: CASSDASGYEQYF. CDR3 nucleotide sequence: TGTGCCAGCAGTGATGCATCGGGCTACGAGCAGTACTTC.

V is TRBV7-9 and J is TRBJ2-1; TRBD2 agrees at 7 bases. V shed 4 bases, J shed 0 bases, and the junction held 9 bases outside the gene matches. Germline V gene data show CDR1 as SEHNR and CDR2 as FQNEAQ (reference sequence). The CDR3 contains 17 residues. This chain's CDR3 is CASSSKVGGVSYNEQFF. The CDR3 nucleotides are TGTGCCAGCAGCTCCAAGGTGGGGGGGGTCTCCTACAATGAGCAGTTCTTC.

This chain uses TRBV2 with TRBJ2-3; 9 nucleotides agree with TRBD2. The trim removed 3 bases at V and 5 bases at J, leaving 6 bases unmatched. The CDR3 covers 15 residues. Germline V lookup: CDR1 SNHLY, CDR2 FYNNEI. CDR3 sequence (DNA): TGTGCCAGCAGTGAGGTGCGGGGGGGGGTAGATACGCAGTATTTT. This encodes CASSEVRGGVDTQYF.

In its sample, this clone was seen a few times. V is TRBV7-8 and J is TRBJ2-3, with D possibly matching TRBD2 (7 bases). V lost 5 bases, J lost 6 bases, and 12 bases lay in between. Germline-derived CDR1 and CDR2 are SGHVS and FQNEAQ. The CDR3 is 13 amino acids. In DNA form, the CDR3 reads TGTGCCAGCAGCCCGGGGGGCCCCGATACGCAGTATTTT. Protein sequence: CASSPGGPDTQYF.